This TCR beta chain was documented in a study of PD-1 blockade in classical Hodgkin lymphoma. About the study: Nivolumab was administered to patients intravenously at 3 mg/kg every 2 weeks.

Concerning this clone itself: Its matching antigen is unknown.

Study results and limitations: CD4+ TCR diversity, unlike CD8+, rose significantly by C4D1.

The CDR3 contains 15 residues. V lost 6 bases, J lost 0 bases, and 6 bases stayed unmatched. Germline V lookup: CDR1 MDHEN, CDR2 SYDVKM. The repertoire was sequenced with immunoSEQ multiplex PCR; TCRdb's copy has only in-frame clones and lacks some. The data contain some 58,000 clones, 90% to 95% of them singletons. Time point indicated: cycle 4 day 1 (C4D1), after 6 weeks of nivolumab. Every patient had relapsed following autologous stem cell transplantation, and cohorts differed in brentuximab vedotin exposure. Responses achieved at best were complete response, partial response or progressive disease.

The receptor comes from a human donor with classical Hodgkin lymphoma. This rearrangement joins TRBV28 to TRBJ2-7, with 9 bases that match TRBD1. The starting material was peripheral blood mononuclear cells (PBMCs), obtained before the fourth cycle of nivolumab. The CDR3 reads CASRPGTGSSYEQYF. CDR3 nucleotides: TGTGCCAGCAGACCCGGGACAGGGAGCTCCTACGAGCAGTACTTC.